This T cell receptor beta chain was identified during a study of early T cells in non-severe SARS-CoV-2 infection. Study background: Sequenced bulk RNA came from whole blood that was unsorted, and chains were unpaired.

The TCR library protocol attached unique molecular identifiers to the individual cDNA molecules. TCRdb used MiXCR to reprocess the 5' RACE reads, holding one entry per CDR3 protein. This repertoire shows fewer than 100,000 distinct CDR3 sequences, approximately 10% found once; its top ten account for about 4.8%. Ten or more counts support this clonotype. This CDR3 comprises 14 residues. V was clipped by 4 bases and J by 2 bases, with 10 bases between them. CDR1 is SGHRS, CDR2 YFSETQ, per germline. The origin of this receptor is an adult who was a healthcare worker with PCR-confirmed SARS-CoV-2 infection or an uninfected control (not recorded which). This chain connects TRBV5-1 to TRBJ1-5; D unresolved. What was sequenced was whole blood. CDR3 in DNA: TGCGCCAGCAGCCCGCGCGGGGGCAATCAGCCCCAGCATTTT. This translates into CASSPRGGNQPQHF.